The TCR beta chain described here comes from a study of T cell responses to AZD1222 COVID-19 vaccine. Details on this clone: Antigen unknown.

This table comes from immunoSEQ multiplex PCR, and its TCRdb copy is limited to in-frame clones, with some not included. The table shows about 140,000 clones, with 85% to 90% occurring only once. The CDR3 runs to 14 residues. Germline V gene data show CDR1 as KGHDR and CDR2 as SFDVKD. Trimming shortened V by 3 bases and J by 5 bases, and 9 bases separated the two germline ends. Broader study findings: Targeting of unmutated variant regions was reportedly seen in nearly half of spike-specific TCRs. White British people made up most donors, females outnumbered males, and clonal diversity was possibly underestimated. Vaccine-associated CD4 TCRs ranged over spike, dominating at 160-218 and 743-854. Baseline seropositivity characterized only a handful of AZD1222 recipients.

The sequence was collected from an adult in good health. The sample consisted of peripheral blood, taken on day 0 of AZD1222 vaccination. J is TRBJ2-2 and V is TRBV24-1, with a possible D match to TRBD2 (6 bases). This CDR3 reads CATSDPGGTGELFF. The CDR3 DNA reads TGTGCCACCAGTGATCCCGGGGGAACCGGGGAGCTGTTTTTT.